This TCR beta chain was found in a study of long-term antiretroviral therapy in people with HIV. An immunoSEQ assay, version v3.0, was performed at survey level. TCRdb's table, derived via immunoSEQ multiplex PCR, lists solely in-frame clones and lacks some. The repertoire holds approximately 26,000 clones, with 80% to 90% as singletons. The CDR3 has 14 residues. V lost 5 bases to trimming and J lost 0 bases; unmatched junction nucleotides: 4. Germline V CDR1 and CDR2: MDHEN, SYDVKM. The table lists this clone with a count of one. V is TRBV28 and J is TRBJ2-7, with 7 bases aligning to TRBD1. The sequence came from a woman between 18 and 29 years old with HIV. Sequenced material: unsorted PBMCs, taken 1.8 years after starting antiretroviral therapy. The CDR3 coding sequence is TGTGCCAGCAGTACAGGGGTTCCCTCCTACGAGCAGTACTTC. Protein product: CASSTGVPSYEQYF. The whole variable domain, filled in from reference TRBV28 and TRBJ2-7, reads DVKVTQSSRYLVKRTGEKVFLECVQDMDHENMFWYRQDPGLGLRLIYFSYDVKMKEKGDIPEGYSVSREKKERFSLILESASTNQTSMYLCASSTGVPSYEQYFGPGTRLTVT.